The 21 T cell receptor beta chains reported below all come from one sample, sequenced in a study of blood T cell repertoires in COVID-19. Produced via immunoSEQ multiplex PCR; TCRdb's table is partial and in-frame only. The table shows hundreds of thousands of clones, with more than 70% occurring only once. Sequencing was done on a sample of peripheral blood. The receptors were gathered from a man aged 80 or over with acute or convalescent COVID-19.

The V and J genes are TRBV5-4 and TRBJ1-2; 9 bases align to TRBD1. The CDR3 length is 15 residues. Losses at the gene ends were 0 bases for V and 2 bases for J; bases not matched to a gene: 2. Per the germline V gene, CDR1 is SGHNT and CDR2 is YYREEE (reference sequence). DNA of the CDR3: TGTGCCAGCAGCTTGGCGGGACAGGGAAACTATGGCTACACCTTC. This translates into CASSLAGQGNYGYTF.

V gene TRBV7-2 combines with J gene TRBJ2-1, with 12 bases identical to TRBD2. Trimming at V came to 1 base and at J to 9 bases, leaving 10 bases not matched to a gene. The CDR3 sequence is 17 residues long. The V gene's germline CDR1 is SGHTA and CDR2 FQGNSA. The CDR3 sequence: CASSLVASGRAKGEQFF. The CDR3 nucleotides read TGTGCCAGCAGCTTAGTGGCTAGCGGGAGGGCGAAGGGTGAGCAGTTCTTC.

J is TRBJ1-2 and V is TRBV5-8, with D possibly TRBD1 on 6 matching bases. The CDR3 length is 15 residues. V gave up 1 base and J gave up 4 bases, with 14 bases separating them. Germline CDR1 is SGHTS and CDR2 is YDEGEE. The CDR3 reads CASSLLAGALYGYTF. CDR3 bases: TGTGCCAGCAGCTTGTTGGCGGGGGCCCTCTATGGCTACACCTTC.

V and J are TRBV28 and TRBJ2-5; D is unresolved. This CDR3 spans 13 amino acids. Germline V gene lookup returns CDR1 MDHEN and CDR2 SYDVKM. Trimming cost V 3 bases and J 5 bases, with 10 bases left between them. The CDR3 sequence is CASSFQIQETQYF. DNA of the CDR3: TGTGCCAGCAGTTTTCAAATTCAGGAGACCCAGTACTTC.

The chain employs TRBV3-1 (or the pseudogene TRBV3-2) and TRBJ2-7, with D possibly being TRBD2 (5 bases). The CDR3 sequence is 11 residues long. Between the trimmed V and J ends, which lost 4 bases and 6 bases, there was a span of 7 bases. Looked up from germline, CDR1 is LGHDT and CDR2 is YNNKEL (reference sequence). This CDR3 reads CASSREREQYF. CDR3 bases: TGTGCCAGCAGCCGGGAGCGCGAGCAGTACTTC.

The V and J genes are TRBV3-1 (or the pseudogene TRBV3-2) and TRBJ1-5; unclear D gene. In germline, CDR1 is LGHDT, CDR2 YNNKEL (reference sequence). The CDR3 is made up of 15 amino acids. V dropped 1 base and J dropped 2 bases, with 9 bases sitting between them. CDR3 DNA sequence: TGTGCCAGCAGCCAAGGCGTTCTCGGCAATCAGCCCCAGCATTTT. This encodes CASSQGVLGNQPQHF.

The chain uses TRBV3-1 (or the pseudogene TRBV3-2) and TRBJ1-3; TRBD1 is a possible D gene (5 bases). Trimming shortened V by 0 bases and J by 4 bases, and 10 bases separated the two germline ends. The length of the CDR3 is 15 residues. Germline lookup yields CDR1 LGHDT and CDR2 YNNKEL (reference sequence). The CDR3 nucleotides read TGTGCCAGCAGCCAAGATCCAGGGTTAGGAAACACCATATATTTT. As protein: CASSQDPGLGNTIYF.

J is TRBJ1-2 and V is TRBV6-1; no reliable D call. Germline assignment: CDR1 MNHNS and CDR2 SASEGT. V dropped 0 bases and J dropped 4 bases, with 6 bases sitting between them. The CDR3 has 13 amino acids. The CDR3 region is CASSEASGYGYTF. CDR3 DNA: TGTGCCAGCAGTGAAGCGAGTGGCTATGGCTACACCTTC.

The chain couples TRBV11-2 to TRBJ2-7, with D perhaps matching TRBD1 (5 bases). There are 14 residues in the CDR3. The germline V gene has CDR1 SGHAT and CDR2 FQNNGV. Trimming took off 0 bases at V and 5 bases at J, with 11 bases between the two ends. As DNA, the CDR3 is TGTGCCAGCAGCTTAGAGCAGGGTCTTAACGAGCAGTACTTC. Translation: CASSLEQGLNEQYF.

The chain joins TRBV4-2 to TRBJ2-7; D unresolved. The CDR3 length is 15 residues. The germline V gene encodes CDR1 LGHNA and CDR2 YNFKEQ. V shed 1 base and J shed 4 bases, with 14 bases lying between them. CDR3 DNA sequence: TGTGCCAGCAGCCAAGTTATCTTACAGACATACGAGCAGTACTTC. This codes for CASSQVILQTYEQYF.

J is TRBJ2-5 and V is TRBV5-1, with D perhaps matching TRBD1 (6 bases). Germline values: CDR1 SGHRS, CDR2 YFSETQ. This CDR3 is 14 amino acids long. V lost 1 base, J lost 5 bases, and 12 bases lay in between. CDR3 coding DNA: TGCGCCAGCAGCTTGCAGGGGATTGGTGAGACCCAGTACTTC. Its translation is CASSLQGIGETQYF.

The V and J genes are TRBV5-5 and TRBJ2-7, with D maybe TRBD1 (6 bases). The V gene's germline CDR1 is SGHKS and CDR2 YYEKEE (reference sequence). The CDR3 runs 11 residues. With 5 bases removed from V and 3 bases from J, the gap between germline ends came to 6 bases. CDR3 protein: CASRQGYEQYF. The CDR3 nucleotides read TGTGCCAGCAGACAGGGCTACGAGCAGTACTTC.

This rearrangement joins TRBV18 to TRBJ2-4; possibly TRBD1 for D (5 bases). From germline, CDR1 is KGHSH and CDR2 LQKENI. Trimming took off 8 bases at V and 0 bases at J, with 14 bases between the two ends. This CDR3 has 15 residues. The CDR3 DNA reads TGTGCCAGCCTGGATGGAACAGGAGCCAAAAACATTCAGTACTTC. The encoded protein is CASLDGTGAKNIQYF.

The chain has TRBV18 and TRBJ2-1; D perhaps matches TRBD2 (6 bases). The germline V gene encodes CDR1 KGHSH and CDR2 LQKENI. Trimming cost V 4 bases and J 9 bases, with 16 bases left between them. This CDR3 is 14 amino acids long. The CDR3 here is CASSQGSGESEQFF. The DNA for the CDR3 is TGTGCCAGCTCACAGGGATCGGGGGAAAGTGAGCAGTTCTTC.

The chain employs TRBV3-1 (or the pseudogene TRBV3-2) and TRBJ2-1; tentative D call: TRBD2 (5 bases). The germline V gene encodes CDR1 LGHDT and CDR2 YNNKEL (reference sequence). Trimming pared 3 bases from V and 3 bases from J, leaving 9 bases between. The CDR3 is made up of 14 amino acids. DNA of the CDR3: TGTGCCAGCAGCCAGGCGGGTAGCTACAATGAGCAGTTCTTC. Encoded protein: CASSQAGSYNEQFF.

The J gene is TRBJ2-7, the V gene TRBV5-5; 8 bases line up with TRBD2. Germline CDR1 SGHKS, CDR2 YYEKEE (reference sequence). With V trimmed by 0 bases and J by 2 bases, 4 bases remained unmatched. The CDR3 spans 15 residues. In DNA form, the CDR3 reads TGTGCCAGCAGCTTGGATAATAGCGGGACCTACGAGCAGTACTTC. Translation gives CASSLDNSGTYEQYF.

This chain links TRBV20-1 with TRBJ2-6, with 10 bases lining up with TRBD2. The trim removed 3 bases at V and 0 bases at J, leaving 23 bases unmatched. The CDR3 length is 23 residues. Germline V gene sequence: CDR1 DFQATT, CDR2 SNEGSKA (reference sequence). The CDR3 loop reads CSASGRGASGRAPRVSGANVLTF. The CDR3 coding sequence is TGCAGTGCTAGTGGTCGAGGGGCTAGCGGGAGAGCCCCTCGCGTCTCTGGGGCCAACGTCCTGACTTTC.

The CDR3 DNA reads as TGTGCCAGCAGCTCCGGGGAGACCCAGTACTTC. Its protein product is CASSSGETQYF. This sequence joins TRBV5-6 and TRBJ2-5; D ambiguous. Per germline, CDR1 SGHDT and CDR2 YYEEEE. There are 11 residues in the CDR3. Trimming stripped 3 bases from V and 5 bases from J, with 5 bases between. The entire variable domain, with the rest obtained from reference TRBV5-6 and TRBJ2-5, is as follows: DAGVTQSPTHLIKTRGQQVTLRCSPKSGHDTVSWYQQALGQGPQFIFQYYEEEERQRGNFPDRFSGHQFPNYSSELNVNALLLGDSALYLCASSSGETQYFGPGTRLLVL.

This chain uses TRBV19 with TRBJ2-1, with TRBD2 identical over 13 bases. The germline V gene has CDR1 LNHDA and CDR2 SQIVND (reference sequence). The CDR3 runs to 17 residues. V lost 7 bases to trimming and J lost 2 bases; unmatched junction nucleotides: 8. CDR3 in amino acids: CASTRGLAGDPYNEQFF. The CDR3 DNA is TGTGCCAGTACCCGCGGACTAGCGGGAGACCCCTACAATGAGCAGTTCTTC. The variable domain in full, completed from reference TRBV19 and TRBJ2-1, reads DGGITQSPKYLFRKEGQNVTLSCEQNLNHDAMYWYRQDPGQGLRLIYYSQIVNDFQKGDIAEGYSVSREKKESFPLTVTSAQKNPTAFYLCASTRGLAGDPYNEQFFGPGTRLTVL.

V usage is TRBV24-1 and J usage is TRBJ1-5; 12 bases match TRBD1. The CDR3 is 13 residues long. Unmatched junction bases numbered 3, after V lost 9 bases and J lost 7 bases. Germline V gives CDR1 KGHDR, CDR2 SFDVKD. CDR3 sequence (DNA): TGTGCCACCGGGACAGGGGGCGAACAGCCCCAGCATTTT. Translating it yields CATGTGGEQPQHF.

This clone was seen only once. J is TRBJ2-1 and V is TRBV18, with D maybe TRBD1 (6 bases). V was clipped by 3 bases and J by 4 bases, with 16 bases between them. CDR3 length equals 16 residues. Germline assignment: CDR1 KGHSH and CDR2 LQKENI. CDR3 region: CASSPSGRGGYNEQFF. DNA for the CDR3: TGTGCCAGCTCACCGAGTGGCAGGGGTGGTTACAATGAGCAGTTCTTC. Using reference TRBV18 and TRBJ2-1 for the parts outside the CDR3, the full variable domain is NAGVMQNPRHLVRRRGQEARLRCSPMKGHSHVYWYRQLPEEGLKFMVYLQKENIIDESGMPKERFSAEFPKEGPSILRIQQVVRGDSAAYFCASSPSGRGGYNEQFFGPGTRLTVL.